Listed below are T cell receptor beta chains from one sample, sequenced in a study of T cell responses to AZD1222 COVID-19 vaccine. Data came from immunoSEQ multiplex PCR; TCRdb stores just in-frame clones and leaves some out. The sample comprises roughly 150,000 clones, around 89% of which are singletons, and 6.9% rests with the top ten. Sample: peripheral blood, taken on day 0 of AZD1222 vaccination. These receptors came from an adult in good health. Both conserved end residues are part of each CDR3. The order of the fields is V gene, CDR3 protein.

>TRBV28
CASSLVGQGINEQFF
>TRBV15
CATSRGRILAGGDEQFF
>TRBV5-1
CASSFTQADYGYTF
>TRBV5-5
CASSLPANTGELFF
>TRBV5-1
CASSSGTGGQETQYF
>TRBV5-1
CASSLGIVAGTNEKLFF
>TRBV5-1
CASSLVGAGTGELFF
>TRBV15
CATSRDPESTHYEQYF
>TRBV7-9
CASTNVSYAQGQFF
>TRBV4-1
CASSQQGIYNSPLHF
>TRBV7-8
CAGGTGANVLTF
>TRBV3-1/TRBV3-2
CASSQEDSFYGYTF
>TRBV29-1
CSVGTEAFF
>TRBV15
CATSRELTGGRRNIQYF
>TRBV6-5
CASSYRFPGSNSPLHF
>TRBV30
CAWSTYSEKLFF
>TRBV9
CASSVDPKDTQYF
>TRBV7-6
CASSHGGYSYNEQFF
>TRBV19
CASSIGSGANVLTF
>TRBV9
CASSGDRGNTGELFF
>TRBV10-1
CASSDWANTEAFF
>TRBV6-5
CASSYTGNNEQFF
>TRBV4-2
CASSQVARHQETQYF
>TRBV6-1
CASSEVWSPSYSNQPQHF